The 18 T cell receptor beta chains presented below share a single source sample, sequenced in a study of blood T cell repertoires in COVID-19. The protocol was immunoSEQ multiplex PCR, while the TCRdb copy is restricted to in-frame clones and leaves out a portion. The sample carries almost 250,000 clones, 65% to 90% recorded once. The sample taken for sequencing was PBMCs or T cells enriched from blood (not recorded which). These receptor sequences come from a woman in her forties or fifties with acute COVID-19.

The chain has TRBV6-4 and TRBJ2-1; possibly TRBD2 for D (5 bases). CDR3 length equals 15 residues. V was shortened by 3 bases and J by 6 bases, with 15 bases between the two germline ends. Germline V CDR1 and CDR2: MRHNA, SNTAGT. CDR3 bases: TGTGCCAGCAGTGAAGGGAAAAATGGACTCAATGAGCAGTTCTTC. Translating gives CASSEGKNGLNEQFF.

The chain carries TRBV6-5 and TRBJ1-1, with TRBD1 matching over 9 bases. Germline V lookup: CDR1 MNHEY, CDR2 SVGAGI. The CDR3 spans 14 residues. The J segment lost 1 base and the V segment lost 11 bases, leaving 8 bases of the junction unmatched. DNA of the CDR3: TGTGCCTCGAAGCCGGGACAGGGGAACACTGAAGCTTTCTTT. It encodes CASKPGQGNTEAFF.

The sample holds a few counts of this clone. J is TRBJ2-7 and V is TRBV6-1; D is unresolved. Germline V gene lookup returns CDR1 MNHNS and CDR2 SASEGT. V was shortened by 3 bases and J by 3 bases, with 15 bases between the two germline ends. There are 15 residues in the CDR3. The CDR3 is CASSELTPRYYEQYF. The DNA for the CDR3 is TGTGCCAGCAGTGAGTTGACACCAAGATACTACGAGCAGTACTTC.

This sequence joins TRBV2 and TRBJ1-2, with unresolved D. Trimming stripped 6 bases from V and 10 bases from J, with 18 bases between. The CDR3 loop spans 13 amino acids. Germline CDR1 is SNHLY and CDR2 is FYNNEI. CDR3 in amino acids: CASSREAGKLYTF. The DNA of the CDR3 is TGTGCCAGCAGCCGGGAGGCAGGAAAGCTCTACACCTTC.

This clone was counted a single time. V and J are TRBV5-4 and TRBJ2-7; 11 bases match TRBD1. V trimming: 3 bases; J trimming: 3 bases; junction bases outside the gene matches: 5. CDR1 is SGHNT, CDR2 YYREEE, per germline (reference sequence). This CDR3 contains 15 residues. The CDR3, as DNA: TGTGCCAGCAGCTCGGGGGGGACAGGGGGCTACGAGCAGTACTTC. This gives the protein CASSSGGTGGYEQYF.

The chain recombines TRBV7-2 with TRBJ1-6; TRBD1 aligns across 7 bases. J lost 10 bases, V lost 0 bases, and 6 bases had no gene match. CDR1 and CDR2 from the germline V gene are SGHTA and FQGNSA. CDR3 length: 15 amino acids. The CDR3 loop is CASSLAGDRDSPLHF. CDR3 coding DNA: TGTGCCAGCAGCTTAGCTGGAGACAGGGACTCACCCCTCCACTTT.

This sequence joins TRBV6-5 and TRBJ1-2, with 8 bases lining up with TRBD1. This CDR3 comprises 13 residues. V shed 6 bases and J 5 bases; nucleotides not matched to a gene: 5. Germline lookup yields CDR1 MNHEY and CDR2 SVGAGI. This CDR3 is CASSRDRGYGYTF. CDR3 nucleotides: TGTGCCAGCAGCCGCGACAGGGGATATGGCTACACCTTC.

The table lists this clone with a count of one. The chain combines TRBV29-1 with TRBJ2-3, with 8 nucleotides matching TRBD2. The trim removed 4 bases at V and 1 base at J, leaving 1 base unmatched. The V gene's germline CDR1 is SQVTM and CDR2 ANQGSEA. This CDR3 is 13 amino acids long. The CDR3 sequence is CSVVGGGTDTQYF. In nucleotides, the CDR3 is TGCAGCGTTGTCGGGGGGGGCACAGATACGCAGTATTTT.

The chain carries TRBV7-2 and TRBJ1-2; TRBD1 matches 10 bases. V gave up 8 bases and J gave up 11 bases; unmatched junction bases: 11. From germline, CDR1 is SGHTA and CDR2 FQGNSA. There are 13 residues in the CDR3. CDR3 amino acids: CASGWGTGDAYTF. CDR3 coding DNA: TGTGCCAGCGGTTGGGGGACAGGGGACGCTTACACCTTC.

This clone was recorded a few times. V usage is TRBV27 and J usage is TRBJ2-2; the match to TRBD1 covers 8 bases. This CDR3 is 14 amino acids long. The V and J ends lost 6 bases and 8 bases, in that order; junction bases with no gene match: 8. Germline CDR1 MNHEY, CDR2 SMNVEV (reference sequence). The CDR3 nucleotides read TGTGCCAGCAGGGGGGACAGGCTTCTAGGGGAGCTGTTTTTT. Translated: CASRGDRLLGELFF.

The chain employs TRBV7-8 and TRBJ1-1; D is ambiguous. This CDR3 has 14 residues. Trimming cost V 4 bases and J 0 bases, with 9 bases left between them. Germline V lookup: CDR1 SGHVS, CDR2 FQNEAQ. The CDR3 loop reads CASSYARLNTEAFF. Here the CDR3 DNA reads TGTGCCAGCAGCTACGCCAGATTGAACACTGAAGCTTTCTTT.

This chain uses TRBV19 with TRBJ1-2, with D unresolved. Trimming took off 5 bases at V and 8 bases at J, with 18 bases between the two ends. Germline V gene lookup returns CDR1 LNHDA and CDR2 SQIVND (reference sequence). CDR3 length: 14 residues. The CDR3 sequence is CASSSREDRVGYTF. The DNA of the CDR3 is TGTGCCAGTAGTTCCCGAGAGGATCGTGTAGGCTACACCTTC.

The gene calls are TRBV25-1 and TRBJ2-3, with D possibly being TRBD2 (6 bases). The CDR3 spans 17 residues. Germline V lookup: CDR1 MGHDK, CDR2 SYGVNS. The ends were cut back, 1 base at V and 9 bases at J, with 23 bases in the middle. CDR3 sequence (DNA): TGTGCCAGCAGTGAATCCTTTTCGCGGGGAAGGTGGGACACGCAGTATTTT. Amino acid sequence: CASSESFSRGRWDTQYF.

This clone was counted only a few times. The J gene is TRBJ2-2, the V gene TRBV19; TRBD2 agrees at 9 bases. The germline V gene has CDR1 LNHDA and CDR2 SQIVND (reference sequence). With V trimmed by 2 bases and J by 6 bases, 4 bases remained unmatched. This CDR3 comprises 15 residues. The CDR3 DNA reads as TGTGCCAGTAGTATACTAGCGGGGTTGCCCGGGGAGCTGTTTTTT. As protein: CASSILAGLPGELFF.

The J gene is TRBJ1-6, the V gene TRBV3-1 (or the pseudogene TRBV3-2), with 7 bases fitting TRBD1. The length of the CDR3 is 15 residues. Germline V gene data show CDR1 as LGHDT and CDR2 as YNNKEL (reference sequence). The ends lost 1 base at V and 7 bases at J; junction bases unmatched: 4. For the CDR3, the DNA is TGTGCCAGCAGCCAAGGACAGGGCGGGAATTCACCCCTCCACTTT. Translation: CASSQGQGGNSPLHF.

The chain joins TRBV29-1 to TRBJ2-5; D is undetermined. Germline CDR1 SQVTM, CDR2 ANQGSEA. The ends were cut back, 0 bases at V and 1 base at J, with 9 bases in the middle. The CDR3 is 14 residues long. The chain's CDR3 is CSVEDAVFQETQYF. CDR3 coding DNA: TGCAGCGTTGAAGATGCGGTATTCCAAGAGACCCAGTACTTC.

The gene calls are TRBV9 and TRBJ1-2; no clear D. CDR1 and CDR2 from the germline V gene are SGDLS and YYNGEE. With 0 bases removed from V and 5 bases from J, the gap between germline ends came to 11 bases. This CDR3 spans 14 amino acids. The DNA for the CDR3 is TGTGCCAGCAGCGTAGCCCCTAACAGTTATGGCTACACCTTC. This translates into CASSVAPNSYGYTF. The complete variable domain, with remaining parts taken from reference TRBV9 and TRBJ1-2, reads DSGVTQTPKHLITATGQRVTLRCSPRSGDLSVYWYQQSLDQGLQFLIQYYNGEERAKGNILERFSAQQFPDLHSELNLSSLELGDSALYFCASSVAPNSYGYTFGSGTRLTVV.

This clone was seen once. V is TRBV6-5 and J is TRBJ1-1; TRBD1 is a possible D gene (5 bases). This CDR3 is 13 amino acids long. Between the trimmed V and J ends, which lost 7 bases and 1 base, there was a span of 10 bases. Germline assignment: CDR1 MNHEY and CDR2 SVGAGI. As DNA, the CDR3 is TGTGCCAGCAAATATACAGGGAACACTGAAGCTTTCTTT. This codes for CASKYTGNTEAFF.